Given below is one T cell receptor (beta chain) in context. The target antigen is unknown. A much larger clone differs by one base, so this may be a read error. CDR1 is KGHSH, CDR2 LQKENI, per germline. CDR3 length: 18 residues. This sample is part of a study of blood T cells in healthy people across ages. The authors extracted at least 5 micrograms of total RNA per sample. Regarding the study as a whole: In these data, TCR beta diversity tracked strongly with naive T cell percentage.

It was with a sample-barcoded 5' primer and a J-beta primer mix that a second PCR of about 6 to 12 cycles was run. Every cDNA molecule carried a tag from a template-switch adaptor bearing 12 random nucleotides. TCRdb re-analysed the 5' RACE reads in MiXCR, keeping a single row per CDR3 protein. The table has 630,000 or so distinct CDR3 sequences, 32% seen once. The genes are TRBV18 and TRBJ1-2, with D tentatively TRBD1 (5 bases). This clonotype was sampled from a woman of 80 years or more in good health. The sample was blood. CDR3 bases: TGTGCCAGCTCACCGGTTTTTAATCGGGGCCAAGCTAACTGTGGCTACACCTTC. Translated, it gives CASSPVFNRGQANCGYTF.